This is a list of T cell receptor beta chains from one sample in a study of blood T cell repertoires in COVID-19. Profiling relied on immunoSEQ multiplex PCR, and the TCRdb table lists in-frame clones only, not all of them. Seen here are 250,000 to 350,000 clones, about 89% observed once, and the top ten hold about 8%. The sequenced sample was peripheral blood. Receptors originate from a woman in her forties or fifties who had recovered from COVID-19. The CDR3 runs from the conserved cysteine through the conserved F or W. Each record gives: V gene, D gene, clone size, J gene, CDR3 DNA, CDR3 protein. A D gene is named only where the DNA matches it firmly. The size of a clone is reported for some rows only, either as once, few or many, or as a class for expanded clones.

V gene: TRBV10-3; D gene: TRBD1; clone size: -; J gene: TRBJ1-1; CDR3 DNA: TGTGCCATCAGTGATGAGGGGGCGGTTGAAGCTTTCTTT; CDR3 protein: CAISDEGAVEAFF
V gene: TRBV6-6; D gene: -; clone size: -; J gene: TRBJ2-7; CDR3 DNA: TGTGCCAGCAGTTATAGCTACAGGAGCTCCTACGAGCAGTACTTC; CDR3 protein: CASSYSYRSSYEQYF
V gene: TRBV7-2; D gene: -; clone size: -; J gene: TRBJ2-4; CDR3 DNA: TGTGCCAGCAGCCGTACGGGGACAAGAGAAAACATTCAGTACTTC; CDR3 protein: CASSRTGTRENIQYF
V gene: TRBV3-1/TRBV3-2; D gene: -; clone size: -; J gene: TRBJ1-1; CDR3 DNA: TGTGCCAGCAGCCAAGTAGCAAGAGACACTGAAGCTTTCTTT; CDR3 protein: CASSQVARDTEAFF
V gene: TRBV19; D gene: -; clone size: -; J gene: TRBJ1-1; CDR3 DNA: TGTGCCAGTAGTATAGATCATAGGGGAACTGAAGCTTTCTTT; CDR3 protein: CASSIDHRGTEAFF
V gene: TRBV28; D gene: TRBD1; clone size: -; J gene: TRBJ2-2; CDR3 DNA: TGTGCCAGCAGTAAAGTTCAGAACAGGGGGCTCACCGGGGAGCTGTTTTTT; CDR3 protein: CASSKVQNRGLTGELFF
V gene: TRBV7-8; D gene: -; clone size: -; J gene: TRBJ1-1; CDR3 DNA: TGTGCCAGCAGCTTAGCCTACTATGAAGCTTTCTTT; CDR3 protein: CASSLAYYEAFF
V gene: TRBV27; D gene: TRBD2; clone size: -; J gene: TRBJ2-3; CDR3 DNA: TGTGCCAGCAGTCCCCGGACTAGCGCCTTGCCCACAGATACGCAGTATTTT; CDR3 protein: CASSPRTSALPTDTQYF
V gene: TRBV11-2; D gene: TRBD2; clone size: -; J gene: TRBJ2-7; CDR3 DNA: TGTGCCAGCAGCTTACCCCTAGCGGGTACCTACGAGCAGTACTTC; CDR3 protein: CASSLPLAGTYEQYF
V gene: TRBV5-6; D gene: -; clone size: -; J gene: TRBJ2-1; CDR3 DNA: TGTGCCAGCAGCTTTGTCGGCTCCTACAATGAGCAGTTCTTC; CDR3 protein: CASSFVGSYNEQFF
V gene: TRBV20-1; D gene: -; clone size: -; J gene: TRBJ2-7; CDR3 DNA: TGCAGTGCTAGTAAACGGGAGTTTCCTCCTGGCGAGCAGTACTTC; CDR3 protein: CSASKREFPPGEQYF
V gene: TRBV6-5; D gene: TRBD2; clone size: once; J gene: TRBJ2-1; CDR3 DNA: TGTGCCAGCAGTTACTCGGGCGGGAGGATTAATGAGCAGTTCTTC; CDR3 protein: CASSYSGGRINEQFF
V gene: TRBV5-8; D gene: -; clone size: -; J gene: TRBJ1-4; CDR3 DNA: TGTGCCAGCAGCTTGAAGGGACTTAATGAAAAACTGTTTTTT; CDR3 protein: CASSLKGLNEKLFF
V gene: TRBV9; D gene: -; clone size: -; J gene: TRBJ2-1; CDR3 DNA: TGTGCCAGCAGCGTCAGTAACAATGAGCAGTTCTTC; CDR3 protein: CASSVSNNEQFF
V gene: TRBV7-2; D gene: -; clone size: -; J gene: TRBJ1-2; CDR3 DNA: TGTGCCAGCAGCTTAGATCCCCCGGGGTTAAACTATGGCTACACCTTC; CDR3 protein: CASSLDPPGLNYGYTF
V gene: TRBV9; D gene: TRBD2; clone size: -; J gene: TRBJ2-1; CDR3 DNA: TGTGCCAGCAGCGTAGGTTTAGCGGGAAGCTCCTACAATGAGCAGTTCTTC; CDR3 protein: CASSVGLAGSSYNEQFF
V gene: TRBV19; D gene: -; clone size: once; J gene: TRBJ2-3; CDR3 DNA: TGTGCCAGTAGTTACCGAGCCCGGGGCACAGATACGCAGTATTTT; CDR3 protein: CASSYRARGTDTQYF
V gene: TRBV19; D gene: -; clone size: -; J gene: TRBJ2-1; CDR3 DNA: TGTGCCAGTTCTAACCCCCACGAGCAGTTCTTC; CDR3 protein: CASSNPHEQFF
V gene: TRBV7-8; D gene: -; clone size: few; J gene: TRBJ2-7; CDR3 DNA: TGTGCCAGCAGCCCGCCGGAGGGCTCCGAGCAGTACTTC; CDR3 protein: CASSPPEGSEQYF
V gene: TRBV11-3; D gene: -; clone size: -; J gene: TRBJ1-5; CDR3 DNA: TGTGCCAGCAGTATCGACATGGGTCAGCCCCAGCATTTT; CDR3 protein: CASSIDMGQPQHF
V gene: TRBV27; D gene: TRBD1; clone size: -; J gene: TRBJ1-2; CDR3 DNA: TGTGCCAGCAGTACGACCGGGACAGATGGCTACACCTTC; CDR3 protein: CASSTTGTDGYTF
V gene: TRBV6-6; D gene: -; clone size: -; J gene: TRBJ2-3; CDR3 DNA: TGTGCCAGCAGTTACTCTCCCGGGTCGGATACGCAGTATTTT; CDR3 protein: CASSYSPGSDTQYF
V gene: TRBV20-1; D gene: -; clone size: -; J gene: TRBJ2-4; CDR3 DNA: TGCAGTGCCCGACAGGACGGCGAAACCTTC; CDR3 protein: CSARQDGETF
V gene: TRBV19; D gene: -; clone size: once; J gene: TRBJ1-4; CDR3 DNA: TGTGCCAGTAGTCCCCTCGACAGTCCGGGAGATAATGAAAAACTGTTTTTT; CDR3 protein: CASSPLDSPGDNEKLFF
V gene: TRBV27; D gene: -; clone size: -; J gene: TRBJ1-2; CDR3 DNA: TGTGCCAGCAGTGCAGGGGATGTTCGTGGCTACACCTTC; CDR3 protein: CASSAGDVRGYTF
V gene: TRBV7-2; D gene: TRBD1; clone size: -; J gene: TRBJ2-7; CDR3 DNA: TGTGCCAGCAGCCTCTCGGGACAGCGCTTCTCCTACGAGCAGTACTTC; CDR3 protein: CASSLSGQRFSYEQYF
V gene: TRBV9; D gene: -; clone size: -; J gene: TRBJ1-2; CDR3 DNA: TGTGCCAGCAGCGTGGGCTCACCGAACATACCCTATGGCTACACCTTC; CDR3 protein: CASSVGSPNIPYGYTF
V gene: TRBV6-1; D gene: -; clone size: -; J gene: TRBJ1-3; CDR3 DNA: TGTGCCAGCAGTGAAGTCACCTACTCTGGAAACACCATATATTTT; CDR3 protein: CASSEVTYSGNTIYF
V gene: TRBV9; D gene: TRBD2; clone size: -; J gene: TRBJ2-5; CDR3 DNA: TGTGCCAGCAGCGTAGGGAATGGCGGGGGAGAGACCCAGTACTTC; CDR3 protein: CASSVGNGGGETQYF